The entry below gives a single TCR beta chain sequence along with its context. What it recognizes is unknown. The CDR3 is 14 residues long. Trimming took 4 bases from V and 6 from J; bases not matched to a gene: 3. Germline values: CDR1 LNHDA, CDR2 SQIVND (reference sequence). Related graft donors supplied nonmyeloablative bone marrow transplants, and mixed chimerism was transient. The sample is drawn from a study of Tregs in tolerant kidney transplant recipients. Using immunoSEQ multiplex PCR, the repertoire was profiled, and TCRdb retains in-frame clones only, with some absent. Of 75,000 to 100,000 clones in the sample, roughly 93% are singletons; the top ten hold around 1.6%. Study-level points and caveats: Expanding Tregs on activated donor B cells appeared to best identify donor-specific TCRbeta clones. Changing PCR primers prevented nucleotide comparison between some patients' samples.

Sample: CD4+ T cells from blood (PBMCs), taken 12 months after the transplant. The origin of this receptor is a human patient who received a combined kidney and bone marrow transplant. Some T cells may have originated in the graft donor. V usage is TRBV19 and J usage is TRBJ1-5; TRBD1 agrees at 10 bases. The DNA for the CDR3 is TGTGCCAGTAGTAACCGGGACAGGGGTCAGCCCCAGCATTTT. It translates to CASSNRDRGQPQHF.